The 6 T cell receptor beta chains given below trace back to one sample, sequenced in a study of cytotoxic CD8 clonotypes in ibrutinib-treated CLL. Sequencing used immunoSEQ multiplex PCR; TCRdb keeps in-frame clones, though not all of them. The table lists around 250,000 clones, around 70% of them singletons. The sample consisted of PBMCs, taken after 24 months of ibrutinib treatment. The receptor set was obtained from a human donor with chronic lymphocytic leukemia.

Only a few counts were recorded for this clone. The chain combines TRBV6-5 with TRBJ2-7, with a tentative D call TRBD2 (5 bases). The CDR3 loop spans 13 amino acids. Germline V CDR1 and CDR2: MNHEY, SVGAGI. V lost 7 bases and J 1 base, leaving 11 bases between the germline ends. The CDR3 region is CASKIGGSYEQYF. The CDR3 DNA reads as TGTGCCAGCAAGATAGGAGGATCCTACGAGCAGTACTTC.

This rearrangement joins TRBV11-3 to TRBJ1-1; a weak D match, TRBD1 (6 bases). CDR1 is SGHNT and CDR2 is YENEEA in the germline V gene. Trimming shortened V by 0 bases and J by 6 bases, and 8 bases separated the two germline ends. The CDR3 length is 13 residues. The CDR3 DNA sequence: TGTGCCAGCAGCTTAGAGGGGGCGGCTGAAGCTTTCTTT. Amino acid sequence: CASSLEGAAEAFF.

V is TRBV7-3 and J is TRBJ2-7; D unclear. The CDR3 length is 13 residues. Germline CDR1 is SGHTA and CDR2 is FQGTGA. V was pared by 6 bases and J by 0 bases, with 9 bases between. The CDR3 sequence: CASSYGHSYEQYF. The CDR3 DNA is TGTGCCAGCAGTTACGGCCACTCCTACGAGCAGTACTTC.

In DNA, the CDR3 is TGTGCCAGCAGGACCGGGACAGGACACTACGAGCAGTACTTC. Translated, it gives CASRTGTGHYEQYF. The rearrangement joins TRBV6-5 to TRBJ2-7; 8 bases line up with TRBD1. The CDR3 runs 14 residues. Germline CDR1 reads MNHEY; CDR2 reads SVGAGI. With V trimmed by 6 bases and J by 3 bases, 7 bases remained unmatched.

The gene calls are TRBV29-1 and TRBJ2-3; a possible D gene is TRBD2 (5 bases). In germline, CDR1 is SQVTM, CDR2 ANQGSEA. The CDR3 loop spans 13 amino acids. Trimming took off 4 bases at V and 0 bases at J, with 8 bases between the two ends. The CDR3 protein is CSVVRGSTDTQYF. The CDR3 nucleotides are TGCAGCGTTGTTCGCGGGAGCACAGATACGCAGTATTTT.

J is TRBJ2-5 and V is TRBV7-2; D is possibly TRBD2 (5 bases). CDR1 SGHTA and CDR2 FQGNSA come from the germline V gene. CDR3 length equals 15 residues. Trimming pared 1 base from V and 3 bases from J, leaving 12 bases between. The CDR3 sequence is CASSLVGREEETQYF. The CDR3 region has the DNA TGTGCCAGCAGCTTAGTAGGGAGAGAAGAAGAGACCCAGTACTTC.